This T cell receptor beta chain was sequenced for a study of a mutant IDH1 vaccine in newly diagnosed glioma. About the study: Prior therapy was radiotherapy, temozolomide, or both; most received both. Weeks 35 and 47 hosted visits V12 and V13, respectively.

Notes on this clone: Its specificity is unknown.

Time point reported: week 47, end of study. A single vaccine dose contained 300 ug of mutant IDH1 20-mer peptide, and topical imiquimod was used with it. Sequencing used immunoSEQ multiplex PCR; TCRdb keeps in-frame clones, though not all of them. This repertoire shows approximately 56,000 clones, 65% found once; its top ten account for 4% to 5.5%. V was cut by 2 bases and J by 3 bases, with 14 bases left in between. The CDR3 totals 15 residues. Germline CDR1 and CDR2: MGHRA and YSYEKL. The specimen was peripheral blood mononuclear cells (PBMCs), collected from a glioma patient whose treatment included an IDH1 peptide vaccine. The genes are TRBV4-1 and TRBJ2-7; D uncertain. The clonotype was recovered from a man aged 40-49 years with glioma. Some clones in this sample may be carry-over from other donors' samples. The CDR3: CASSQLGLRVYEQYF. CDR3 coding DNA: TGCGCCAGCAGCCAATTGGGGTTGAGAGTCTACGAGCAGTACTTC.